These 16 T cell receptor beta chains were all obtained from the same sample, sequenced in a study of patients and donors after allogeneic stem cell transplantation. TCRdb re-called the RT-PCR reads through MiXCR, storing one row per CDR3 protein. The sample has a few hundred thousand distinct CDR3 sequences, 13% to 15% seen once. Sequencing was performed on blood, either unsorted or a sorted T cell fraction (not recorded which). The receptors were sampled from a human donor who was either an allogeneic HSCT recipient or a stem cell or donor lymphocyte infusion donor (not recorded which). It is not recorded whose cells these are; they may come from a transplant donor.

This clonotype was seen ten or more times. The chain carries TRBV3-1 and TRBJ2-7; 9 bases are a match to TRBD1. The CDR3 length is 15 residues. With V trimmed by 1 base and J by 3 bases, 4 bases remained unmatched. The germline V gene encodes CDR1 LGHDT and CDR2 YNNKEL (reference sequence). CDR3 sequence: CASSQVTGGFYEQYF. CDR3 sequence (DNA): TGTGCCAGCAGCCAAGTTACAGGGGGCTTCTACGAGCAGTACTTC.

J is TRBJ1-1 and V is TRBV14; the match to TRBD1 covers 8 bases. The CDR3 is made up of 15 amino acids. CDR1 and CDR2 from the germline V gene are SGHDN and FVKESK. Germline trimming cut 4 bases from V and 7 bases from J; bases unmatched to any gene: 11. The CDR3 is CASSPRTGMGVEAFF. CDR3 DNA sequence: TGTGCCAGCAGCCCACGGACAGGGATGGGAGTTGAAGCTTTCTTT.

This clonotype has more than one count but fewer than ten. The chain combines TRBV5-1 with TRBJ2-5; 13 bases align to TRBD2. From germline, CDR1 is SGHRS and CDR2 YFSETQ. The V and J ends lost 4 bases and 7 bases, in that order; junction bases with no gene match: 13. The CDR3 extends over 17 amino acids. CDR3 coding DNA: TGCGCCAGCAGCGGTGGACTAGCGGGAGCTGAGGAAGCGACCCAGTACTTC. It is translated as CASSGGLAGAEEATQYF. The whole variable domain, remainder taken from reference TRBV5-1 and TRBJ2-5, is KAGVTQTPRYLIKTRGQQVTLSCSPISGHRSVSWYQQTPGQGLQFLFEYFSETQRNKGNFPGRFSGRQFSNSRSEMNVSTLELGDSALYLCASSGGLAGAEEATQYFGPGTRLLVL.

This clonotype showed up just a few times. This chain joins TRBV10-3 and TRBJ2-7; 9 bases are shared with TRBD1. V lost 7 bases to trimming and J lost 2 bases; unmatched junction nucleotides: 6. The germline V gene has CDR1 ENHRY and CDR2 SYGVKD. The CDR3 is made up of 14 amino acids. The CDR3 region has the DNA TGTGCCATCACCCCGGGACAGGGAGCCTACGAGCAGTACTTC. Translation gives CAITPGQGAYEQYF.

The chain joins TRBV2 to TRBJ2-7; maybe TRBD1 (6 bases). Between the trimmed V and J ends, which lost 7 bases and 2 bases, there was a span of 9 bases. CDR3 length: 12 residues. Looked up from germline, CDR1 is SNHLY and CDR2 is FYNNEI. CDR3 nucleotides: TGTGCCAGCAAGGCAGGGGCCTACGAGCAGTACTTC. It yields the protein CASKAGAYEQYF.

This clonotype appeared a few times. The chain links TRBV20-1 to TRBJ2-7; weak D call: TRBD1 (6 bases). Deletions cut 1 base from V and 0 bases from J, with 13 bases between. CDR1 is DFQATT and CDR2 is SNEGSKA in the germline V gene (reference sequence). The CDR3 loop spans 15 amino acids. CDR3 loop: CSARASRGFSYEQYF. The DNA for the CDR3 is TGCAGTGCTAGAGCTTCAAGGGGGTTCTCCTACGAGCAGTACTTC.

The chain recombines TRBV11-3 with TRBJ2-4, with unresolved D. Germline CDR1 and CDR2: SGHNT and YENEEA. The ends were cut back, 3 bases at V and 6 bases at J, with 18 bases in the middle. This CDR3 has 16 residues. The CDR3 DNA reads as TGTGCCAGCAGCTTTGTAAACCAGGAGTCCGGAAACATTCAGTACTTC. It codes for CASSFVNQESGNIQYF.

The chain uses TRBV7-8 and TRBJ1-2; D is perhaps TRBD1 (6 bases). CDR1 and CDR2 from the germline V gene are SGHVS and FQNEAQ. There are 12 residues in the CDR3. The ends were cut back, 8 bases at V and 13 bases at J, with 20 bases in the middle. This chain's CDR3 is CASGEGQKKLTF. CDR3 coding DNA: TGTGCCAGCGGGGAAGGACAGAAAAAGCTCACCTTC.

The CDR3 region is CASSHDALEQYF. Written as DNA, the CDR3 is TGTGCCAGCAGCCACGACGCACTCGAGCAGTACTTC. The V and J genes are TRBV7-9 and TRBJ2-7; no firm D call. Trimming removed 5 bases at V and 6 bases at J, with 11 bases between. The CDR3 consists of 12 residues. Germline V gives CDR1 SEHNR, CDR2 FQNEAQ (reference sequence).

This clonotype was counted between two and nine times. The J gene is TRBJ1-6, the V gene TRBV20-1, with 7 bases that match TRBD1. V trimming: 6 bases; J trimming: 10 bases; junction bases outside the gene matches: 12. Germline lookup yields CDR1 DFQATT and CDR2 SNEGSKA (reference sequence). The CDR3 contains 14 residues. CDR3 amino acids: CSARSTGSRSPLHF. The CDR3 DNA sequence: TGCAGTGCGCGATCGACAGGGAGTCGGTCACCCCTCCACTTT.

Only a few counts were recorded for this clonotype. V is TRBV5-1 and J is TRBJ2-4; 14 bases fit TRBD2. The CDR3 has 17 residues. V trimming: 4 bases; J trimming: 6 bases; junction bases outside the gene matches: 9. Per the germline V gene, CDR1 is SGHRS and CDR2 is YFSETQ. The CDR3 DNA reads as TGCGCCAGCAGCCCAGTGACTAGCGGGGGGGCCGGAAACATTCAGTACTTC. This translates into CASSPVTSGGAGNIQYF.

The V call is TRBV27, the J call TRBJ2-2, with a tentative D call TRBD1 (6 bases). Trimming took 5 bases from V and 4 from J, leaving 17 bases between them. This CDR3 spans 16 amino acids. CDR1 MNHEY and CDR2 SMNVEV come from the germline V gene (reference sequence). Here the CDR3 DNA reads TGTGCCAGCAGTGTATTTTGGGGGCGCGGCACCGGGGAGCTGTTTTTT. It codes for CASSVFWGRGTGELFF.

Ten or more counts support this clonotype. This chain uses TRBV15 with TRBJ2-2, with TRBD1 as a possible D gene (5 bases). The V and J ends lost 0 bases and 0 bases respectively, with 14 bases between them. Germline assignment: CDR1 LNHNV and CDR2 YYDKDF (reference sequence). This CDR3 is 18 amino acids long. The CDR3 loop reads CATSRDYTGTPNTGELFF. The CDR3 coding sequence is TGTGCCACCAGCAGAGATTATACAGGCACCCCGAACACCGGGGAGCTGTTTTTT.

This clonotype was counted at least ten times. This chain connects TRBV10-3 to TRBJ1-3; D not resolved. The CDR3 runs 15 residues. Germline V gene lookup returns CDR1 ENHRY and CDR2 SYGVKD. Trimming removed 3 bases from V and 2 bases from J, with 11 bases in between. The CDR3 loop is CAISDSRRTGNTIYF. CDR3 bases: TGTGCCATCAGTGATTCCAGGCGCACTGGAAACACCATATATTTT.

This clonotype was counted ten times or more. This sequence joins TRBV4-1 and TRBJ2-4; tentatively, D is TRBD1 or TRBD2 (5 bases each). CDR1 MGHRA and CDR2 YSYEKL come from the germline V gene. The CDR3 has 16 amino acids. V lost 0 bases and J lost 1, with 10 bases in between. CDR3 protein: CASSQDQGAAKNIQYF. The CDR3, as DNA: TGCGCCAGCAGCCAAGACCAGGGAGCGGCCAAAAACATTCAGTACTTC.

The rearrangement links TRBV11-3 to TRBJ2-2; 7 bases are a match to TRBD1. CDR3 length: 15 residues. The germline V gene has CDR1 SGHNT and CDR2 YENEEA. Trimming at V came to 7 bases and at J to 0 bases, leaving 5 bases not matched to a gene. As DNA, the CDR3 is TGTGCCAGCACCTCAGGACAGGCGAACACCGGGGAGCTGTTTTTT. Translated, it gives CASTSGQANTGELFF.